The rows below give T cell receptor beta chains drawn from one sample of a study of early T cells in non-severe SARS-CoV-2 infection. TCRdb redid the calling of the 5' RACE reads with MiXCR, one entry per CDR3 protein. The repertoire consists of tens of thousands of distinct CDR3 sequences, with 10% occurring once and the leading ten covering more than 7.5%. Sequencing was performed on whole blood, taken at baseline. Source of these receptors: an adult who was a healthcare worker with PCR-confirmed SARS-CoV-2 infection or an uninfected control (not recorded which). CDR3s include the opening cysteine and the closing phenylalanine or tryptophan. Each record gives: clone size, J gene, D gene, V gene, CDR3 protein, CDR3 DNA. The D gene is left open where the match is weak. Where a row states a size, it is once, few, many or the class of an expanded clone; other rows omit it.

clone size: NA; J gene: TRBJ1-1; D gene: NA; V gene: TRBV6-1; CDR3 protein: CASSEAMNTEAFF; CDR3 DNA: TGTGCCAGCAGTGAGGCCATGAACACTGAAGCTTTCTTT
clone size: many; J gene: TRBJ1-1; D gene: TRBD1; V gene: TRBV3-1; CDR3 protein: CASSLGQAGTEAFF; CDR3 DNA: TGTGCCAGCAGCCTGGGACAGGCCGGCACTGAAGCTTTCTTT
clone size: NA; J gene: TRBJ1-5; D gene: NA; V gene: TRBV2; CDR3 protein: CASSGGNSNQPQHF; CDR3 DNA: TGTGCCAGCAGTGGGGGCAACAGCAATCAGCCCCAGCATTTT
clone size: NA; J gene: TRBJ1-2; D gene: NA; V gene: TRBV12-3/TRBV12-4; CDR3 protein: CASSSGPYTYGYTF; CDR3 DNA: TGTGCCAGCAGTTCGGGACCGTATACCTATGGCTACACCTTC
clone size: NA; J gene: TRBJ1-1; D gene: NA; V gene: TRBV20-1; CDR3 protein: CSARDGMNTEAFF; CDR3 DNA: TGCAGTGCAAGGGACGGTATGAACACTGAAGCTTTCTTT
clone size: NA; J gene: TRBJ1-6; D gene: NA; V gene: TRBV12-3/TRBV12-4; CDR3 protein: CASSWGRDNSPLHF; CDR3 DNA: TGTGCCAGCAGTTGGGGACGAGATAATTCACCCCTCCACTTT
clone size: NA; J gene: TRBJ2-5; D gene: NA; V gene: TRBV5-5; CDR3 protein: CASSLGSWYQETQYF; CDR3 DNA: TGTGCCAGCAGCTTGGGCAGCTGGTACCAAGAGACCCAGTACTTC
clone size: NA; J gene: TRBJ2-7; D gene: NA; V gene: TRBV7-2; CDR3 protein: CASSLPPDGQAYEQYF; CDR3 DNA: TGTGCCAGCAGCTTACCGCCGGACGGCCAGGCCTACGAGCAGTACTTC
clone size: few; J gene: TRBJ2-3; D gene: TRBD2; V gene: TRBV5-1; CDR3 protein: CASSPTSISDTQYF; CDR3 DNA: TGCGCCAGCAGCCCGACTAGCATTTCAGATACGCAGTATTTT
clone size: NA; J gene: TRBJ1-3; D gene: NA; V gene: TRBV9; CDR3 protein: CASSVGYRDGNTIYF; CDR3 DNA: TGTGCCAGCAGCGTAGGCTACAGGGACGGAAACACCATATATTTT
clone size: few; J gene: TRBJ2-3; D gene: NA; V gene: TRBV12-5; CDR3 protein: CASGPQGYSTDTQYF; CDR3 DNA: TGTGCTAGTGGTCCCCAGGGGTACTCCACAGATACGCAGTATTTT
clone size: few; J gene: TRBJ2-3; D gene: NA; V gene: TRBV6-5; CDR3 protein: CASSYGARADTQYF; CDR3 DNA: TGTGCCAGCAGTTACGGGGCAAGGGCAGATACGCAGTATTTT
clone size: few; J gene: TRBJ2-2; D gene: NA; V gene: TRBV2; CDR3 protein: CASSEGEAGELFF; CDR3 DNA: TGTGCCAGCAGTGAAGGGGAAGCCGGGGAGCTGTTTTTT
clone size: few; J gene: TRBJ2-3; D gene: TRBD2; V gene: TRBV20-1; CDR3 protein: CSAHSGGPGTQYF; CDR3 DNA: TGCAGTGCTCATAGCGGGGGCCCAGGTACGCAGTATTTT
clone size: NA; J gene: TRBJ1-1; D gene: NA; V gene: TRBV11-3; CDR3 protein: CASSLSGGSAPEAFF; CDR3 DNA: TGTGCCAGCAGCTTAAGCGGGGGTTCCGCCCCTGAAGCTTTCTTT
clone size: many; J gene: TRBJ2-4; D gene: NA; V gene: TRBV12-3/TRBV12-4; CDR3 protein: CASSLGSDRSNF; CDR3 DNA: TGTGCCAGCAGTTTAGGGAGTGACAGATCCAACTTC
clone size: few; J gene: TRBJ1-1; D gene: NA; V gene: TRBV11-3; CDR3 protein: CASSRRGLNTEAFF; CDR3 DNA: TGTGCCAGCAGCCGGCGGGGGCTGAACACTGAAGCTTTCTTT
clone size: NA; J gene: TRBJ2-2; D gene: TRBD1; V gene: TRBV20-1; CDR3 protein: CSARVRGQGNTGELFF; CDR3 DNA: TGCAGTGCTAGAGTCCGGGGACAGGGAAACACCGGGGAGCTGTTTTTT
clone size: NA; J gene: TRBJ2-2; D gene: NA; V gene: TRBV5-1; CDR3 protein: CASSLAEVAGTGELFF; CDR3 DNA: TGCGCCAGCAGCTTGGCTGAGGTAGCAGGCACCGGGGAGCTGTTTTTT
clone size: NA; J gene: TRBJ2-7; D gene: NA; V gene: TRBV5-1; CDR3 protein: CASSGAVGQSYEQYF; CDR3 DNA: TGCGCCAGCAGCGGGGCCGTCGGGCAAAGTTACGAGCAGTACTTC
clone size: few; J gene: TRBJ2-7; D gene: NA; V gene: TRBV7-2; CDR3 protein: CASSAGTLSSYEQYF; CDR3 DNA: TGTGCCAGCTCGGCCGGGACATTGAGCTCCTACGAGCAGTACTTC
clone size: many; J gene: TRBJ1-5; D gene: NA; V gene: TRBV7-2; CDR3 protein: CASSLGLAGDQPQHF; CDR3 DNA: TGTGCCAGCAGCTTAGGCTTGGCAGGAGATCAGCCCCAGCATTTT
clone size: NA; J gene: TRBJ1-1; D gene: TRBD1; V gene: TRBV4-1; CDR3 protein: CASSQAGTGAYTEAFF; CDR3 DNA: TGCGCCAGCAGCCAGGCCGGGACAGGGGCCTACACTGAAGCTTTCTTT
clone size: many; J gene: TRBJ2-7; D gene: NA; V gene: TRBV18; CDR3 protein: CASSPPGAALEQYF; CDR3 DNA: TGTGCCAGCTCACCACCGGGAGCGGCCCTGGAGCAGTACTTC
clone size: NA; J gene: TRBJ2-2; D gene: TRBD1; V gene: TRBV5-1; CDR3 protein: CASSSGQSNTGELFF; CDR3 DNA: TGCGCCAGCAGCTCGGGACAGAGTAACACCGGGGAGCTGTTTTTT
clone size: many; J gene: TRBJ1-5; D gene: NA; V gene: TRBV5-4; CDR3 protein: CASSLGTGNQPQHF; CDR3 DNA: TGTGCCAGCAGCTTGGGGACAGGCAATCAGCCCCAGCATTTT
clone size: few; J gene: TRBJ2-2; D gene: TRBD1; V gene: TRBV2; CDR3 protein: CASSAVRQGTGELFF; CDR3 DNA: TGTGCCAGCAGTGCAGTGAGACAGGGCACCGGGGAGCTGTTTTTT
clone size: many; J gene: TRBJ2-3; D gene: NA; V gene: TRBV7-3; CDR3 protein: CASSLGFSDTQYF; CDR3 DNA: TGTGCCAGCAGCTTAGGGTTCTCAGATACGCAGTATTTT
clone size: many; J gene: TRBJ1-5; D gene: NA; V gene: TRBV2; CDR3 protein: CASSAIGANQPQHF; CDR3 DNA: TGTGCCAGCAGCGCCATCGGGGCGAATCAGCCCCAGCATTTT
clone size: few; J gene: TRBJ1-5; D gene: TRBD1; V gene: TRBV6-1; CDR3 protein: CASSELNRGLNQPQHF; CDR3 DNA: TGTGCCAGCAGTGAACTCAACAGGGGGCTTAATCAGCCCCAGCATTTT
clone size: few; J gene: TRBJ2-5; D gene: NA; V gene: TRBV4-1; CDR3 protein: CASSQFESQETQYF; CDR3 DNA: TGCGCCAGCAGCCAATTCGAGTCCCAAGAGACCCAGTACTTC
clone size: many; J gene: TRBJ1-1; D gene: TRBD1; V gene: TRBV7-9; CDR3 protein: CASSLEFGFDFKRTGELTEAFF; CDR3 DNA: TGTGCCAGCAGCTTAGAGTTCGGATTCGACTTTAAAAGGACAGGCGAGTTGACTGAAGCTTTCTTT
clone size: NA; J gene: TRBJ1-1; D gene: NA; V gene: TRBV2; CDR3 protein: CASSEHPNTEAFF; CDR3 DNA: TGTGCCAGCAGTGAACACCCCAACACTGAAGCTTTCTTT
clone size: few; J gene: TRBJ2-7; D gene: TRBD1; V gene: TRBV7-9; CDR3 protein: CASSYSTGTNEQYF; CDR3 DNA: TGTGCCAGCAGCTATTCGACAGGGACGAACGAGCAGTACTTC
clone size: NA; J gene: TRBJ2-7; D gene: NA; V gene: TRBV2; CDR3 protein: CASILADTYEQYF; CDR3 DNA: TGTGCCAGCATATTGGCGGATACCTACGAGCAGTACTTC
clone size: few; J gene: TRBJ2-7; D gene: NA; V gene: TRBV7-8; CDR3 protein: CASSPEPRAYEQYF; CDR3 DNA: TGTGCCAGCAGCCCAGAGCCTCGGGCCTACGAGCAGTACTTC
clone size: few; J gene: TRBJ1-3; D gene: TRBD1; V gene: TRBV6-6; CDR3 protein: CASSYWGQLIGNTIYF; CDR3 DNA: TGTGCCAGCAGTTACTGGGGACAGCTGATTGGAAACACCATATATTTT
clone size: many; J gene: TRBJ2-3; D gene: NA; V gene: TRBV7-9; CDR3 protein: CASGYTDTQYF; CDR3 DNA: TGTGCCAGCGGATACACAGATACGCAGTATTTT
clone size: few; J gene: TRBJ2-7; D gene: TRBD2; V gene: TRBV20-1; CDR3 protein: CSARDPERGASYEQYF; CDR3 DNA: TGCAGTGCTAGAGATCCCGAGCGGGGGGCCTCCTACGAGCAGTACTTC
clone size: NA; J gene: TRBJ2-2; D gene: NA; V gene: TRBV11-2; CDR3 protein: CASSLRGAGTGELFF; CDR3 DNA: TGTGCCAGCAGCTTAAGGGGGGCGGGCACCGGGGAGCTGTTTTTT